Below, one TCR beta chain is given with its context. In germline, CDR1 is MDHEN, CDR2 SYDVKM. V shed 7 bases, J shed 4 bases, and the junction held 3 bases outside the gene matches. CDR3 length: 12 residues. The sample originates from a study of blood T cell repertoires in COVID-19. Study in general: From the United States, Italy and Spain came samples of acute and convalescent COVID-19. T cells, B-cell-depleted T cells, or PBMCs supplied cDNA or gDNA.

Authors' data handling: Reference gene primer amplification yielded estimated nucleated cell counts. The assay was immunoSEQ multiplex PCR, and TCRdb's table has in-frame clones only and misses some. V and J calls and clone size come straight from that table; D and trimming were deduced from the DNA. Among just over 90,000 clones listed, 70% to 80% were seen once. The chain recombines TRBV28 with TRBJ1-2; 7 bases match TRBD1. The TCR was taken from a human donor in a cohort sampled during active COVID-19. Sequencing was carried out using peripheral blood. The CDR3 nucleotides read TGTGCCAGCACCGGGACAGTCTATGGCTACACCTTC. Its protein is CASTGTVYGYTF.